This T cell receptor (beta chain) was observed in a study of blood T cells in healthy people across ages. Primers used in a second PCR of about 6 to 11 cycles were a sample-barcoded 5' primer and a J-beta primer mix. TCRdb analysed the 5' RACE reads with MiXCR anew, one entry per CDR3 protein. Counted here are about 1.5 million distinct CDR3 sequences, 35% to 45% occurring once; the ten biggest clones make up around 4%. Source material: blood. This sequence originates from a woman aged 18-30 years in good health.

The CDR3 loop is CASSYRVIAKNIQYF. The DNA for the CDR3 is TGTGCCAGCAGTTACAGGGTTATAGCCAAAAACATTCAGTACTTC. The chain couples TRBV6-2 or TRBV6-3 to TRBJ2-4; D gene uncertain. Germline assignment: CDR1 MNHEY and CDR2 SVGEGT. The V end was cut by 2 bases, the J end by 0 bases, with 8 bases between. The CDR3 has 15 residues.